The T cell receptor beta chain under discussion was sequenced for a study of technical replicates of blood from a handful of donors. Per the germline V gene, CDR1 is LNHDA and CDR2 is SQIVND (reference sequence). The CDR3 is 12 amino acids. TCRdb's copy holds only in-frame clones and misses some; the assay was immunoSEQ multiplex PCR. The sample has more than 60,000 clones, roughly 89% seen once. The specimen was PBMCs. The receptor's source is a human donor in good health. Some clones in this sample may be carry-over from other donors' samples. The V and J genes are TRBV19 and TRBJ1-4, with D tentatively TRBD1 (5 bases). The CDR3 region is CQGDLRQGKLFF. CDR3 bases: TGTCAAGGGGATTTGAGGCAGGGAAAACTGTTTTTT.